One and the same sample provided the 29 T cell receptor beta chains below, sequenced in a study of response to subunit inactivated influenza vaccine. TCRdb ran MiXCR on the RT-PCR reads and lists one entry per CDR3 protein. This sample carries 600,000 to 850,000 distinct CDR3 sequences, 12% to 15% of them seen once, and the ten largest clones take approximately 7.6%. Sequences were derived from PBMCs from blood, sampled 14 to 15 days before vaccination. Every receptor here comes from a man aged 50 to 59 who received an inactivated influenza vaccine.

On this clonotype itself: At one boundary the junction diverges from the germline segment, which might be a read error. The V and J genes are TRBV20-1 and TRBJ2-7; the match to TRBD2 covers 7 bases. The CDR3 sequence is 16 residues long. The V gene's germline CDR1 is DFQATT and CDR2 SNEGSKA (reference sequence). Here the CDR3 reads CSARGTGQRDSYEQYF. The CDR3 nucleotides are TGCAGTGCGAGAGGGACTGGGCAGCGGGACTCCTACGAGCAGTACTTC.

The sample holds a few counts of this clonotype. This chain connects TRBV29-1 to TRBJ2-2; D is possibly TRBD1 (5 bases). V was trimmed by 2 bases and J by 4 bases, leaving 14 bases between them. CDR3 length: 15 residues. CDR1 is SQVTM, CDR2 ANQGSEA, per germline. In nucleotides, the CDR3 is TGCAGCGTTGAACTCAGGGCGATCGGCACCGGGGAGCTGTTTTTT. Translating gives CSVELRAIGTGELFF.

This clonotype appeared many times. The chain uses TRBV15 and TRBJ2-5; tentatively, D is TRBD1 or TRBD2 (6 bases each). Trimming pared 8 bases from V and 5 bases from J, leaving 15 bases between. CDR1 and CDR2 (germline): LNHNV, YYDKDF (reference sequence). The CDR3 loop spans 13 amino acids. CDR3 sequence (DNA): TGTGCCACCTCTTGGGGGGCCCGGGAGACCCAGTACTTC. It translates to CATSWGARETQYF.

The gene calls are TRBV20-1 and TRBJ1-3; the D is unclear. Per the germline V gene, CDR1 is DFQATT and CDR2 is SNEGSKA (reference sequence). V dropped 5 bases and J dropped 0 bases, with 11 bases sitting between them. The CDR3 runs 14 residues. The CDR3 region has the DNA TGCAGTGCTTCCCCCAGGAGCTCTGGAAACACCATATATTTT. This translates into CSASPRSSGNTIYF.

The J gene is TRBJ2-2, the V gene TRBV5-1; 8 bases match TRBD1. V was clipped by 3 bases and J by 4 bases; unmatched bases: 8. Germline CDR1 reads SGHRS; CDR2 reads YFSETQ. The CDR3 consists of 16 residues. The CDR3 region is CASSWGPGGGTGELFF. The CDR3 nucleotides read TGCGCCAGCAGCTGGGGCCCAGGGGGCGGCACCGGGGAGCTGTTTTTT.

CDR3 bases: TGTGCCAGCAGGAGACAGGGAGCTTCCGGGGAGCTGTTTTTT. Protein: CASRRQGASGELFF. V usage is TRBV28 and J usage is TRBJ2-2; 7 bases agree with TRBD1. Germline CDR1 is MDHEN and CDR2 is SYDVKM. This CDR3 is built from 14 residues. J lost 6 bases, V lost 6 bases, and 7 bases had no gene match.

V and J are TRBV25-1 and TRBJ2-3, with 11 bases aligning to TRBD2. This CDR3 is 22 amino acids long. Germline V CDR1 and CDR2: MGHDK, SYGVNS. Unmatched junction bases numbered 24, after V lost 6 bases and J lost 1 base. For the CDR3, the DNA is TGTGCCAGCAGCGCAACCACTCTAACAATAGCGGGAGGGGACCTTGGCACAGATACGCAGTATTTT. This sequence encodes CASSATTLTIAGGDLGTDTQYF.

In this sample, this clonotype turned up many times. This chain connects TRBV10-2 to TRBJ2-7, with 10 nucleotides matching TRBD2. J lost 6 bases, V lost 5 bases, and 4 bases had no gene match. CDR3 length: 13 amino acids. The germline V gene encodes CDR1 WSHSY and CDR2 SAAADI. CDR3 bases: TGCGCCAGCAGTCCAAGGACTAGCGGCGAGCAGTACTTC. It specifies CASSPRTSGEQYF.

This chain joins TRBV7-2 and TRBJ2-3, with D possibly matching TRBD1 (5 bases). The CDR3 sequence is 16 residues long. The V gene's germline CDR1 is SGHTA and CDR2 FQGNSA. Trimming cost V 1 base and J 5 bases, with 16 bases left between them. The CDR3 DNA follows: TGTGCCAGCAGCTTAGAGGGGCGGCTGCCTGGAGATACGCAGTATTTT. The encoded protein is CASSLEGRLPGDTQYF.

This clonotype was picked up a small number of times. DNA of the CDR3: TGTGCCAGCACTCCGACGAGGGGCGAGGGCACAGATACGCAGTATTTT. Encoded protein: CASTPTRGEGTDTQYF. This sequence joins TRBV7-9 and TRBJ2-3; either TRBD1 or TRBD2 may supply D (5 bases each). Trimming removed 7 bases at V and 1 base at J, with 18 bases between. The CDR3 extends over 16 amino acids. In germline, CDR1 is SEHNR, CDR2 FQNEAQ (reference sequence).

The chain links TRBV6-2 or TRBV6-3 to TRBJ2-2, with TRBD2 identical over 10 bases. Germline V gene sequence: CDR1 MNHEY, CDR2 SVGEGT. Trimming cost V 11 bases and J 6 bases; bases outside gene matches: 12. CDR3 length: 15 amino acids. This CDR3 reads CACLKPGLAPGELFF. The CDR3 DNA sequence: TGTGCCTGCTTAAAACCGGGACTAGCGCCCGGGGAGCTGTTTTTT.

J is TRBJ2-3 and V is TRBV7-8; a possible D gene is TRBD1 (5 bases). Germline assignment: CDR1 SGHVS and CDR2 FQNEAQ. V dropped 3 bases and J dropped 4 bases, with 14 bases sitting between them. The CDR3 consists of 15 residues. In DNA form, the CDR3 reads TGTGCCAGCAGCTTCCGAACATGGGGCGCAGATACGCAGTATTTT. Translated: CASSFRTWGADTQYF.

This clonotype came up a few times. The chain uses TRBV11-2 and TRBJ2-4; D is uncertain. The germline V gene encodes CDR1 SGHAT and CDR2 FQNNGV. V was shortened by 0 bases and J by 9 bases, with 3 bases between the two germline ends. The CDR3 has 11 amino acids. The CDR3, as DNA: TGTGCCAGCAGCTTAGAACCCATTCAGTACTTC. This translates into CASSLEPIQYF.

This clonotype was detected only a few times. V is TRBV20-1 and J is TRBJ1-2, with D possibly being TRBD1 (5 bases). Trimming pared 7 bases from V and 2 bases from J, leaving 17 bases between. The CDR3 has 14 amino acids. Germline CDR1 and CDR2: DFQATT and SNEGSKA (reference sequence). This chain's CDR3 is CSVIPPGPNYGYTF. The CDR3 DNA follows: TGCAGTGTCATCCCCCCGGGACCGAACTATGGCTACACCTTC.

The chain links TRBV4-3 to TRBJ2-2; TRBD2 matches at 10 bases. The germline CDR1 and CDR2 sequences are LGHNA and YSLEER. Trimming removed 0 bases from V and 9 bases from J; junction bases left unmatched: 7. The CDR3 is 16 amino acids. As DNA, the CDR3 is TGCGCCAGCAGCCAAGACCCTAGCGGGGGCCCAAGGGAGCTGTTTTTT. This codes for CASSQDPSGGPRELFF.

This rearrangement joins TRBV25-1 to TRBJ2-6; 7 nucleotides agree with TRBD2. The CDR3 has 17 residues. Germline trimming cut 5 bases from V and 2 bases from J; bases unmatched to any gene: 9. Looked up from germline, CDR1 is MGHDK and CDR2 is SYGVNS. The CDR3 DNA is TGTGCCAGCAGTCCCGAGGGAGGGTACACTGGGGCCAACGTCCTGACTTTC. Its translation is CASSPEGGYTGANVLTF. Based on the CDR3 plus reference TRBV25-1 and TRBJ2-6, the full variable domain is EADIYQTPRYLVIGTGKKITLECSQTMGHDKMYWYQQDPGMELHLIHYSYGVNSTEKGDLSSESTVSRIRTEHFPLTLESARPSHTSQYLCASSPEGGYTGANVLTFGAGSRLTVL.

The CDR3 loop is CATSGTGSSYEQYF. The CDR3 DNA is TGTGCCACCAGTGGGACGGGGAGCTCCTACGAGCAGTACTTC. This chain connects TRBV24-1 to TRBJ2-7; D is perhaps TRBD2 (5 bases). CDR3 length equals 14 residues. Germline values: CDR1 KGHDR, CDR2 SFDVKD. Trimming took 5 bases from V and 0 from J, leaving 10 bases between them.

This clonotype was seen at least ten times. The CDR3 DNA is TGTGCCAGCAGCTCTGGGTGGGGGAATTCACCCCTCCACTTT. It translates to CASSSGWGNSPLHF. This chain connects TRBV7-2 to TRBJ1-6; maybe TRBD1 (5 bases). The CDR3 covers 14 residues. V was clipped by 4 bases and J by 7 bases, with 11 bases between them. Per the germline V gene, CDR1 is SGHTA and CDR2 is FQGNSA.

In this sample, this clonotype turned up a few times. This chain connects TRBV20-1 to TRBJ2-3; the D is unclear. The V gene's germline CDR1 is DFQATT and CDR2 SNEGSKA (reference sequence). Trimming shortened V by 3 bases and J by 0 bases, and 4 bases separated the two germline ends. The CDR3 is 12 amino acids. This CDR3 is CSASLSTDTQYF. The CDR3 DNA reads TGCAGTGCTAGCCTCAGCACAGATACGCAGTATTTT.

The chain couples TRBV29-1 to TRBJ1-1; tentatively, D is TRBD1 (6 bases). CDR3 size: 12 residues. The germline CDR1 and CDR2 sequences are SQVTM and ANQGSEA. Trimming removed 7 bases at V and 5 bases at J, with 14 bases between. The CDR3 DNA reads as TGCAGCGGGGGAGGGGGGAAGACTGAAGCTTTCTTT. It is translated as CSGGGGKTEAFF.

This chain connects TRBV28 to TRBJ2-5, with TRBD2 matching 8 bases. The CDR3 is 15 residues long. CDR1 is MDHEN, CDR2 SYDVKM, per germline. The V gene end was trimmed by 3 bases and the J gene end by 4 bases; junction bases not matched to a gene: 7. Here the CDR3 reads CASSFRGLGGETQYF. CDR3 coding DNA: TGTGCCAGCAGTTTTCGGGGACTAGGAGGAGAGACCCAGTACTTC. Based on the CDR3 plus reference TRBV28 and TRBJ2-5, the full variable domain is DVKVTQSSRYLVKRTGEKVFLECVQDMDHENMFWYRQDPGLGLRLIYFSYDVKMKEKGDIPEGYSVSREKKERFSLILESASTNQTSMYLCASSFRGLGGETQYFGPGTRLLVL.

In this sample, this clonotype turned up a few times. This chain joins TRBV12-3 or TRBV12-4 and TRBJ1-1; TRBD1 agrees at 12 bases. J gave up 11 bases and V 7 bases, and 8 bases lay outside the gene matches. The CDR3 has 13 amino acids. The CDR3 protein is CASIPGQGAHAFF. The CDR3, as DNA: TGTGCCAGCATCCCGGGACAGGGGGCTCACGCTTTCTTT.

V and J are TRBV18 and TRBJ2-7, with D possibly TRBD2 on 6 matching bases. There are 13 residues in the CDR3. CDR1 is KGHSH, CDR2 LQKENI, per germline. Deletions cut 6 bases from V and 2 bases from J, with 11 bases between. The CDR3 sequence is CASSSAGPYEQYF. Written as DNA, the CDR3 is TGTGCCAGCTCGTCGGCGGGACCCTACGAGCAGTACTTC.

The chain joins TRBV5-1 to TRBJ2-3, with D perhaps TRBD1 or TRBD2 (6 bases each). Trimming shortened V by 9 bases and J by 4 bases, and 18 bases separated the two germline ends. From germline, CDR1 is SGHRS and CDR2 YFSETQ. The CDR3 has 14 residues. CDR3 amino acids: CATRGGGPSDTQYF. The CDR3 DNA sequence: TGCGCCACCAGAGGAGGGGGGCCGTCAGATACGCAGTATTTT. Drawing the rest from reference TRBV5-1 and TRBJ2-3, the complete variable domain is KAGVTQTPRYLIKTRGQQVTLSCSPISGHRSVSWYQQTPGQGLQFLFEYFSETQRNKGNFPGRFSGRQFSNSRSEMNVSTLELGDSALYLCATRGGGPSDTQYFGPGTRLTVL.

The gene calls are TRBV29-1 and TRBJ1-1; D is ambiguous. This CDR3 is built from 11 residues. V lost 4 bases and J 5 bases, leaving 8 bases between the germline ends. Germline CDR1 reads SQVTM; CDR2 reads ANQGSEA. This chain's CDR3 is CSVGTRTEAFF. CDR3 bases: TGCAGCGTTGGGACTCGGACTGAAGCTTTCTTT.

The chain has TRBV20-1 and TRBJ1-1, with no clear D. Germline CDR1 DFQATT, CDR2 SNEGSKA (reference sequence). CDR3 size: 16 residues. With 0 bases removed from V and 1 base from J, the gap between germline ends came to 15 bases. The CDR3 sequence is CSARDPRALRNTEAFF. The CDR3 DNA is TGCAGTGCTAGAGATCCTCGGGCCCTCCGGAACACTGAAGCTTTCTTT.

The gene calls are TRBV29-1 and TRBJ2-2; D unresolved. Germline CDR1 SQVTM, CDR2 ANQGSEA. The CDR3 has 15 residues. V lost 5 bases to trimming and J lost 2 bases, with 15 bases between them. This chain's CDR3 is CSVPDNRPNTGELFF. The CDR3 DNA sequence: TGCAGCGTTCCAGACAACCGACCAAACACCGGGGAGCTGTTTTTT.

This clonotype has just a few counts. The chain carries TRBV18 and TRBJ2-1; D not certain. Germline V gene lookup returns CDR1 KGHSH and CDR2 LQKENI. This CDR3 comprises 13 residues. V dropped 6 bases and J dropped 4 bases, with 10 bases sitting between them. Here the CDR3 reads CASSVEQYNEQFF. As DNA, the CDR3 is TGTGCCAGCTCTGTTGAGCAGTACAATGAGCAGTTCTTC.

The CDR3 DNA follows: TGTGCCAGTAGTATAGCTGGGCTCGACGAGCAGTACTTC. Translation: CASSIAGLDEQYF. The gene calls are TRBV19 and TRBJ2-7; no clear D. The germline CDR1 and CDR2 sequences are LNHDA and SQIVND (reference sequence). V lost 1 base, J lost 5 bases, and 9 bases lay in between. CDR3 length: 13 residues.